Listed below are T cell receptor beta chains from one sample, sequenced in a study of T cells in Graves' hyperthyroidism and ophthalmopathy. Using its own MiXCR run on the multiplex PCR reads, TCRdb lists one record per CDR3 protein. Altogether fewer than 500,000 distinct CDR3 sequences are present, less than 15% being singletons, with the ten largest covering around 21%. Specimen: blood. The receptors come from a man aged 30 to 45 with Graves' hyperthyroidism that later progressed to Graves' ophthalmopathy. Both conserved end residues are part of each CDR3. Each record gives: J gene, clone size, V gene, D gene, CDR3 DNA, CDR3 protein. D genes are given only for firm matches. Clone size is shown for a subset of rows, as once, few, many or a class of expanded clone.

J gene: TRBJ2-3
clone size: many
V gene: TRBV7-8
D gene: NA
CDR3 DNA: TGTGCCAGCAGCCCCGGGAGTCCTAGCACAGATACGCAGTATTTT
CDR3 protein: CASSPGSPSTDTQYF

J gene: TRBJ1-4
clone size: few
V gene: TRBV20-1
D gene: NA
CDR3 DNA: TGCAGTGCTAGAGGGACACACGGGAGCTTCCGTGAAAAACTGTTTTTT
CDR3 protein: CSARGTHGSFREKLFF

J gene: TRBJ2-2
clone size: few
V gene: TRBV10-1
D gene: TRBD2
CDR3 DNA: TGCGCCAGCAGTGGCCCTAGCGGGGGGGCCGGGGAGCTGTTTTTT
CDR3 protein: CASSGPSGGAGELFF

J gene: TRBJ2-1
clone size: NA
V gene: TRBV12-3/TRBV12-4
D gene: TRBD1
CDR3 DNA: TGTGCCAGCAGTTTAACCGGGACAGGGATCGATGAGCAGTTCTTC
CDR3 protein: CASSLTGTGIDEQFF

J gene: TRBJ2-7
clone size: many
V gene: TRBV28
D gene: NA
CDR3 DNA: TGTGCCAGCAGTTCAACTGGGGGGCCTGGCGAGCAGTACTTC
CDR3 protein: CASSSTGGPGEQYF

J gene: TRBJ2-7
clone size: many
V gene: TRBV11-2
D gene: NA
CDR3 DNA: TGTGCCAGCAGCCACTACGAGCAGTACTTC
CDR3 protein: CASSHYEQYF

J gene: TRBJ1-6
clone size: NA
V gene: TRBV9
D gene: NA
CDR3 DNA: TGTGCCAGCGGCCCTCGGCCCAGGTATTCACCCCTCCACTTT
CDR3 protein: CASGPRPRYSPLHF

J gene: TRBJ1-3
clone size: NA
V gene: TRBV30
D gene: NA
CDR3 DNA: TGTGCCTGGAGTTTAGGGCAGGCTGGAAACACCATATATTTT
CDR3 protein: CAWSLGQAGNTIYF

J gene: TRBJ1-5
clone size: many
V gene: TRBV6-6
D gene: NA
CDR3 DNA: TGTGCCAGCAGTTACTCGTCACAGGGTGCTAATCAGCCCCAGCATTTT
CDR3 protein: CASSYSSQGANQPQHF

J gene: TRBJ2-2
clone size: few
V gene: TRBV5-6
D gene: NA
CDR3 DNA: TGTGCCAGCAGACCAACCGGGACCCCGGGTGGGGAGCTGTTTTTT
CDR3 protein: CASRPTGTPGGELFF

J gene: TRBJ2-5
clone size: many
V gene: TRBV6-5
D gene: TRBD2
CDR3 DNA: TGTGCCAGCAGTTACTCGGCGACTAGCGGGGACCTCGGTGCCCAGTACTTC
CDR3 protein: CASSYSATSGDLGAQYF

J gene: TRBJ2-3
clone size: few
V gene: TRBV5-6
D gene: TRBD2
CDR3 DNA: TGTGCCAGCAGCCACCGGACTAGCGGGAGCACAGATACGCAGTATTTT
CDR3 protein: CASSHRTSGSTDTQYF

J gene: TRBJ1-2
clone size: few
V gene: TRBV30
D gene: NA
CDR3 DNA: TGTGCCTGGAGTCACCTCGGGAGTAACTATGGCTACACCTTC
CDR3 protein: CAWSHLGSNYGYTF

J gene: TRBJ1-2
clone size: many
V gene: TRBV20-1
D gene: TRBD1
CDR3 DNA: TGCAGTGCTTGGGACAGGGACCGGCTGTCCGAGGAGGGCTACACCTTC
CDR3 protein: CSAWDRDRLSEEGYTF

J gene: TRBJ2-3
clone size: NA
V gene: TRBV3-1
D gene: TRBD2
CDR3 DNA: TGTGCCAGCAGCCAAGATTTGGCTAGCGGTAGCACAGATACGCAGTATTTT
CDR3 protein: CASSQDLASGSTDTQYF

J gene: TRBJ1-1
clone size: many
V gene: TRBV19
D gene: NA
CDR3 DNA: TGTGCCAGCAGGGATGGGAACACTGAAGCTTTCTTT
CDR3 protein: CASRDGNTEAFF

J gene: TRBJ2-7
clone size: NA
V gene: TRBV29-1
D gene: TRBD1
CDR3 DNA: TGCAGCGTTGATTACCGGGACAGGGCCAACGAGCAGTACTTC
CDR3 protein: CSVDYRDRANEQYF

J gene: TRBJ2-2
clone size: many
V gene: TRBV12-3/TRBV12-4
D gene: NA
CDR3 DNA: TGTGCCAGCATGGACAGGGAGCTGTTTTTT
CDR3 protein: CASMDRELFF

J gene: TRBJ2-7
clone size: many
V gene: TRBV7-9
D gene: NA
CDR3 DNA: TGTGCCAGCAGCTTAGCCAGGGCATACGAGCAGTACTTC
CDR3 protein: CASSLARAYEQYF

J gene: TRBJ1-1
clone size: many
V gene: TRBV5-1
D gene: NA
CDR3 DNA: TGCGCCAGCAGCTGGGACAACACTGAAGCTTTCTTT
CDR3 protein: CASSWDNTEAFF

J gene: TRBJ2-2
clone size: many
V gene: TRBV28
D gene: TRBD1
CDR3 DNA: TGTGCCAGCAGTTCAGGGGGCCCCAACACCGGGGAGCTGTTTTTT
CDR3 protein: CASSSGGPNTGELFF

J gene: TRBJ1-4
clone size: few
V gene: TRBV30
D gene: NA
CDR3 DNA: TGTGCCGGCCTCCGCGGGACACGGAATGAAAAACTGTTTTTT
CDR3 protein: CAGLRGTRNEKLFF

J gene: TRBJ1-4
clone size: NA
V gene: TRBV3-1
D gene: TRBD1
CDR3 DNA: TGTGCCAGCAGCCGCGGACAGGCCGGACTTACTAATGAAGAACTGTTTTTT
CDR3 protein: CASSRGQAGLTNEELFF

J gene: TRBJ1-6
clone size: NA
V gene: TRBV25-1
D gene: NA
CDR3 DNA: TGTGCCAGCAGTGCACACAGGGACCTAAATTCACCCCTCCACTTT
CDR3 protein: CASSAHRDLNSPLHF

J gene: TRBJ2-2
clone size: many
V gene: TRBV20-1
D gene: TRBD2
CDR3 DNA: TGCAGTGCAACGACTAGCGGGGGGGTTAACGGGGAGCTGTTTTTT
CDR3 protein: CSATTSGGVNGELFF

J gene: TRBJ2-7
clone size: NA
V gene: TRBV6-1
D gene: NA
CDR3 DNA: TGTGCCAGCAGATCGGACATAAACTACGAGCAGTACTTC
CDR3 protein: CASRSDINYEQYF